Shown below are 27 T cell receptor beta chains from a single sample sequenced in a study of human T cells and chemical hapten exposure. One entry per CDR3 protein, called by TCRdb with MiXCR from the 5' RACE reads. This table has approximately 110,000 distinct CDR3 sequences, 15% to 20% appearing once. Unfractionated whole blood yielded total RNA. The receptors derive from a human donor in good health.

This clonotype was counted a few times. This chain joins TRBV20-1 and TRBJ2-1; D is possibly TRBD1 or TRBD2 (5 bases each). Germline assignment: CDR1 DFQATT and CDR2 SNEGSKA (reference sequence). Trimming left V 6 bases short and J 2 bases short, with 14 bases between. This CDR3 is 14 amino acids long. The CDR3 DNA reads TGCAGTGCCGTAGGGACGGCTCCCTACAATGAGCAGTTCTTC. Encoded protein: CSAVGTAPYNEQFF.

This rearrangement joins TRBV7-9 to TRBJ1-2, with D tentatively TRBD1 (6 bases). Germline loops: CDR1 SEHNR, CDR2 FQNEAQ (reference sequence). The CDR3 runs to 19 residues. Trimming removed 4 bases from V and 8 bases from J, with 32 bases in between. The CDR3 reads CASSSYTFQGTAHKEGYTF. The CDR3 DNA sequence: TGTGCCAGCAGCTCCTATACTTTCCAGGGGACTGCCCATAAGGAAGGCTACACCTTC.

The sample holds one count of this clonotype. The chain combines TRBV10-3 with TRBJ2-3; D may be TRBD1 or TRBD2 (5 bases each). Trimming pared 6 bases from V and 5 bases from J, leaving 15 bases between. Germline V gene lookup returns CDR1 ENHRY and CDR2 SYGVKD. The CDR3 loop spans 14 amino acids. The CDR3 nucleotides read TGTGCCATCAGCAGGGACCCGGCGGTAGATACGCAGTATTTT. Its translation: CAISRDPAVDTQYF.

The chain couples TRBV6-1 to TRBJ1-1; unclear D gene. V was cut by 8 bases and J by 0 bases, with 7 bases left in between. CDR1 is MNHNS and CDR2 is SASEGT in the germline V gene. This CDR3 is built from 12 residues. The CDR3 nucleotides read TGTGCCAGCCAGTTATTGAACACTGAAGCTTTCTTT. Its translation: CASQLLNTEAFF.

The table lists this clonotype with a few counts. The chain's CDR3 is CASSGPPGQTGELFF. DNA for the CDR3: TGTGCCAGTAGTGGTCCCCCAGGACAGACCGGGGAGCTGTTTTTT. The chain uses TRBV19 and TRBJ2-2; D perhaps matches TRBD1 (6 bases). This CDR3 spans 15 amino acids. Per germline, CDR1 LNHDA and CDR2 SQIVND (reference sequence). Trimming took 5 bases from V and 5 from J, leaving 15 bases between them.

CDR3 region: CASSLKTLNTEAFF. CDR3 coding DNA: TGTGCCAGCAGCCTAAAGACCCTGAACACTGAAGCTTTCTTT. The chain links TRBV6-5 to TRBJ1-1; D remains unclear. Trimming removed 6 bases at V and 0 bases at J, with 11 bases between. The CDR3 runs 14 residues. Germline-derived CDR1 and CDR2 are MNHEY and SVGAGI.

This clonotype has a handful of counts. The V call is TRBV28, the J call TRBJ1-5; no firm D call. Per germline, CDR1 MDHEN and CDR2 SYDVKM. V lost 2 bases and J 3 bases, leaving 14 bases between the germline ends. This CDR3 has 16 amino acids. The CDR3 sequence: CASSLIVRFTNQPQHF. Here the CDR3 DNA reads TGTGCCAGCAGTTTAATAGTTCGATTTACCAATCAGCCCCAGCATTTT.

DNA of the CDR3: TGCGCCAGCAGCCACGGTTATAGCGGGAGGGCCTTTGAGCAGTTCTTC. It encodes CASSHGYSGRAFEQFF. The V gene is TRBV4-1, the J gene TRBJ2-1; TRBD2 aligns across 11 bases. With 3 bases clipped from V and 9 bases from J, the junction kept 10 bases outside the gene matches. Per the germline V gene, CDR1 is MGHRA and CDR2 is YSYEKL. This CDR3 has 16 residues.

This clonotype has just a few counts. The chain recombines TRBV7-9 with TRBJ1-1; D is unclear. Trimming cost V 8 bases and J 4 bases, with 17 bases left between them. The CDR3 has 14 residues. Germline V gene lookup returns CDR1 SEHNR and CDR2 FQNEAQ (reference sequence). CDR3 amino acids: CASQQNKVSTEAFF. CDR3 nucleotide sequence: TGTGCCAGCCAGCAGAACAAGGTCAGCACTGAAGCTTTCTTT.

This chain connects TRBV28 to TRBJ2-3, with TRBD2 matching 7 bases. With 3 bases clipped from V and 9 bases from J, the junction kept 9 bases outside the gene matches. The CDR3 has 14 residues. Per germline, CDR1 MDHEN and CDR2 SYDVKM. The CDR3 DNA reads TGTGCCAGCAGTTTGAAGGGCGGGAGTGGGACGCAGTATTTT. The encoded protein is CASSLKGGSGTQYF.

The chain uses TRBV29-1 and TRBJ1-4; TRBD1 agrees at 9 bases. The germline gives CDR1 SQVTM, CDR2 ANQGSEA. This CDR3 spans 15 amino acids. V lost 2 bases, J lost 5 bases, and 6 bases stayed unmatched. DNA of the CDR3: TGCAGCGTTGAAACAACAGGGGGCGAAAATGAAAAACTGTTTTTT. Its translation is CSVETTGGENEKLFF.

This chain connects TRBV28 to TRBJ2-4; D unclear. Germline V gene sequence: CDR1 MDHEN, CDR2 SYDVKM. This CDR3 is built from 15 residues. The germline V and J ends were trimmed by 6 bases and 6 bases, with 18 bases remaining between them. The CDR3: CASRGSLDSLNIQYF. The CDR3, as DNA: TGTGCCAGCAGGGGCTCCCTCGACTCTTTAAACATTCAGTACTTC.

The chain is built from TRBV6-1 and TRBJ1-2; D might be TRBD1 (6 bases). Germline-derived CDR1 and CDR2 are MNHNS and SASEGT. The CDR3 has 15 residues. Trimming left V 5 bases short and J 5 bases short, with 18 bases between. In nucleotides, the CDR3 is TGTGCCAGCAGTCCTCAACATGGGAGGGGGTATGGCTACACCTTC. Translating gives CASSPQHGRGYGYTF.

This clonotype showed up just a few times. The J gene is TRBJ1-5, the V gene TRBV12-3 or TRBV12-4, with 7 bases fitting TRBD1. The CDR3 sequence is 15 residues long. Unmatched junction bases numbered 7, after V lost 6 bases and J lost 2 bases. In DNA, the CDR3 is TGTGCCAGCAGCTCGGACAGGAAGGGCAATCAGCCCCAGCATTTT. It is translated as CASSSDRKGNQPQHF.

This clonotype appeared a few times. The chain uses TRBV20-1 and TRBJ1-1; TRBD1 matches at 8 bases. The trim removed 5 bases at V and 1 base at J, leaving 6 bases unmatched. This CDR3 has 14 residues. Per germline, CDR1 DFQATT and CDR2 SNEGSKA (reference sequence). CDR3 bases: TGCAGTGCTGGGCCAGGGGGCCAGAACACTGAAGCTTTCTTT. This sequence encodes CSAGPGGQNTEAFF.

This clonotype has a handful of counts. The V and J genes are TRBV6-4 and TRBJ2-7; D might be TRBD2 (6 bases). The CDR3 runs to 15 residues. V was pared by 3 bases and J by 3 bases, with 15 bases between. CDR1 and CDR2 (germline): MRHNA, SNTAGT. Written as DNA, the CDR3 is TGTGCCAGCAGTGATCTCCCCTCCGGGAGCTACGAGCAGTACTTC. Its protein is CASSDLPSGSYEQYF.

The V and J genes are TRBV7-9 and TRBJ2-3; 12 bases are shared with TRBD2. Germline V gene lookup returns CDR1 SEHNR and CDR2 FQNEAQ (reference sequence). Germline trimming cut 3 bases from V and 4 bases from J; bases unmatched to any gene: 11. CDR3 length: 18 amino acids. DNA of the CDR3: TGTGCCAGCAGCTTCGGGACTAGCGGGTCCTCAGGCGCAGATACGCAGTATTTT. Its protein is CASSFGTSGSSGADTQYF.

There are a few counts of this clonotype. The chain couples TRBV28 to TRBJ2-7; 8 bases are a match to TRBD1. The germline CDR1 and CDR2 sequences are MDHEN and SYDVKM. With V trimmed by 6 bases and J by 4 bases, 5 bases remained unmatched. The CDR3 has 13 residues. CDR3 nucleotides: TGTGCCAGCAGAAACAGGGGGAGGTACGAGCAGTACTTC. Its translation is CASRNRGRYEQYF. The full variable domain, with the rest looked up from reference TRBV28 and TRBJ2-7, is DVKVTQSSRYLVKRTGEKVFLECVQDMDHENMFWYRQDPGLGLRLIYFSYDVKMKEKGDIPEGYSVSREKKERFSLILESASTNQTSMYLCASRNRGRYEQYFGPGTRLTVT.

This chain uses TRBV7-6 with TRBJ2-3; 10 bases agree with TRBD2. This CDR3 has 17 amino acids. The J segment lost 5 bases and the V segment lost 0 bases, leaving 8 bases of the junction unmatched. Germline CDR1 reads SGHVS; CDR2 reads FNYEAQ. The CDR3 sequence is CASSLARTSGSGDTQYF. In DNA, the CDR3 is TGTGCCAGCAGCTTAGCAAGGACTAGCGGTTCGGGAGATACGCAGTATTTT.

V gene TRBV20-1 combines with J gene TRBJ2-3, with 12 nucleotides matching TRBD2. Trimming cost V 6 bases and J 3 bases; bases outside gene matches: 4. CDR3 length: 14 residues. Germline V gives CDR1 DFQATT, CDR2 SNEGSKA (reference sequence). The CDR3 here is CSALTSGSTDTQYF. Here the CDR3 DNA reads TGCAGTGCCCTGACTAGCGGGAGTACAGATACGCAGTATTTT.

This clonotype occurred once. The chain joins TRBV20-1 to TRBJ2-3; TRBD2 matches 11 bases. The CDR3 contains 17 residues. The germline V gene encodes CDR1 DFQATT and CDR2 SNEGSKA (reference sequence). With 4 bases clipped from V and 6 bases from J, the junction kept 15 bases outside the gene matches. DNA of the CDR3: TGCAGTGCTATCCCCTTTGAGCTTCTAGCGGGAGGCGATACGCAGTATTTT. It is translated as CSAIPFELLAGGDTQYF.

The V and J genes are TRBV6-6 and TRBJ2-5, with 14 bases matching TRBD2. After removal of 7 bases from V and 4 bases from J, the junction contained 11 bases not matched to a gene. Germline CDR1 reads MNHNY; CDR2 reads SVGAGI (reference sequence). The length of the CDR3 is 17 residues. CDR3 region: CASTARGLAGVGETQYF. The CDR3, as DNA: TGTGCCAGCACCGCGAGGGGACTAGCGGGAGTGGGAGAGACCCAGTACTTC.

The chain has TRBV6-1 and TRBJ1-5, with 10 bases matching TRBD1. Germline V gene lookup returns CDR1 MNHNS and CDR2 SASEGT. With 7 bases clipped from V and 1 base from J, the junction kept 7 bases outside the gene matches. CDR3 length: 16 amino acids. The CDR3 nucleotides are TGTGCCAGCACGAGACAGGGGGCCGGGAGCAATCAGCCCCAGCATTTT. Translated, it gives CASTRQGAGSNQPQHF.

This clonotype was picked up one time. This chain uses TRBV15 with TRBJ1-6; D is uncertain. The V end was cut by 0 bases, the J end by 8 bases, with 5 bases between. This CDR3 comprises 13 residues. CDR1 and CDR2 (germline): LNHNV, YYDKDF (reference sequence). The DNA of the CDR3 is TGTGCCACCAGCAGAGACAGAGATTCACCCCTCCACTTT. Amino acids: CATSRDRDSPLHF.

This clonotype was picked up a small number of times. The CDR3 sequence is CASSGTNIQEQFF. The CDR3 DNA reads as TGTGCCAGCAGCGGGACCAACATCCAGGAGCAGTTCTTC. The chain employs TRBV9 and TRBJ2-1; D unclear. Per germline, CDR1 SGDLS and CDR2 YYNGEE. The CDR3 totals 13 residues. The V and J ends lost 3 bases and 10 bases respectively, with 14 bases between them.

This chain joins TRBV11-3 and TRBJ2-1, with 9 bases lining up with TRBD2. CDR1 SGHNT and CDR2 YENEEA come from the germline V gene. The CDR3 consists of 18 residues. Trimming at V came to 1 base and at J to 0 bases, leaving 7 bases not matched to a gene. Here the CDR3 reads CASSLGGLAISSYNEQFF. In DNA form, the CDR3 reads TGTGCCAGCAGCTTAGGAGGACTAGCGATAAGCTCCTACAATGAGCAGTTCTTC.

This chain joins TRBV19 and TRBJ2-7; 7 nucleotides align to TRBD2. The germline gives CDR1 LNHDA, CDR2 SQIVND (reference sequence). The ends lost 11 bases at V and 0 bases at J; junction bases unmatched: 7. The CDR3 sequence is 13 residues long. CDR3 residues: CASRAGPSYEQYF. The CDR3 DNA is TGTGCCTCCAGAGCGGGACCCTCCTACGAGCAGTACTTC.